This TCR beta chain was profiled in a study of T cell clones after liver transplantation. Profiled with immunoSEQ multiplex PCR; TCRdb holds only in-frame clones, not every one. The table lists about 74,000 clones, 75% to 85% of them singletons. This TCR was recovered from a human donor who received a liver transplant. Sequenced here: CD4+ T cells from blood, sampled before liver transplant.

CDR3 bases: TGCGCCAGCAGCCAACCAAGGAGCTCTGGAAACACCATATATTTT. This translates into CASSQPRSSGNTIYF. V and J are TRBV4-1 and TRBJ1-3; D call uncertain. Trimming took 2 bases from V and 0 from J, leaving 8 bases between them. Germline V gives CDR1 MGHRA, CDR2 YSYEKL. The CDR3 sequence is 15 residues long.